The 30 T cell receptor beta chains reported below all come from one sample, sequenced in a study of cytomegalovirus exposure and HLA in healthy donors. The PCR made use of 60 Vbeta and 13 Jbeta primers. The table came from immunoSEQ multiplex PCR; TCRdb's copy has only in-frame clones and leaves some out. The repertoire holds around 180,000 clones, with roughly 84% as singletons. The sequencing sample was made of PBMCs. Receptors originate from a boy under 18 in good health and CMV-seronegative.

The J gene is TRBJ2-3, the V gene TRBV21-1; no check of the table's D call, TRBD2, against the DNA was made. TRBV21-1 is deemed a pseudogene. The CDR3 length is 21 residues. The CDR3, as DNA: TGTGCCAGCAGCAAAAAAGGGGAGGAGTATAGGACTAGCAGTAGCACAGATACGCAGTATTTT. Translating it yields CASSKKGEEYRTSSSTDTQYF.

This clone was picked up one time. J is TRBJ2-5 and V is TRBV27; D is undetermined. With the DNA end fitting TRBJ2-7 better, the J assignment may be wrong. There are 12 residues in the CDR3. CDR1 and CDR2 (germline): MNHEY, SMNVEV (reference sequence). The CDR3 loop is CASSFRGYEQYF. The CDR3 DNA reads as TGTGCCAGCAGTTTTAGAGGCTACGAGCAGTACTTC.

The V gene is TRBV2, the J gene TRBJ1-2, with D unclear. V lost 2 bases and J lost 8, with 15 bases in between. Looked up from germline, CDR1 is SNHLY and CDR2 is FYNNEI. This CDR3 has 14 amino acids. CDR3 amino acids: CASSEPQWRVGYTF. The CDR3 DNA follows: TGTGCCAGCAGTGAACCCCAGTGGAGGGTGGGCTACACCTTC.

The gene calls are TRBV7-2 and TRBJ2-1, with 7 bases aligning to TRBD1. Germline CDR1 SGHTA, CDR2 FQGNSA. CDR3 size: 13 residues. V shed 2 bases and J 7 bases; nucleotides not matched to a gene: 2. The DNA for the CDR3 is TGTGCCAGCAGCTTATTACAGGGGAATGAGCAGTTCTTC. It codes for CASSLLQGNEQFF.

This chain uses TRBV9 with TRBJ2-1; no clear D gene. V gave up 4 bases and J gave up 4 bases, with 12 bases separating them. The CDR3 is 14 amino acids. Germline V gives CDR1 SGDLS, CDR2 YYNGEE. The CDR3 region is CASSSPESYNEQFF. CDR3 in DNA: TGTGCCAGCAGCTCGCCCGAGAGTTACAATGAGCAGTTCTTC.

V is TRBV25-1 and J is TRBJ2-1; 12 nucleotides line up with TRBD2. The CDR3 extends over 14 amino acids. CDR1 is MGHDK and CDR2 is SYGVNS in the germline V gene. With V trimmed by 4 bases and J by 6 bases, 1 base remained unmatched. The CDR3 loop reads CASSASGRANEQFF. The CDR3 bases are TGTGCCAGCAGTGCTAGCGGGAGGGCCAATGAGCAGTTCTTC. Full variable domain (rest looked up from reference TRBV25-1 and TRBJ2-1): EADIYQTPRYLVIGTGKKITLECSQTMGHDKMYWYQQDPGMELHLIHYSYGVNSTEKGDLSSESTVSRIRTEHFPLTLESARPSHTSQYLCASSASGRANEQFFGPGTRLTVL.

The V and J genes are TRBV7-9 and TRBJ2-1, with TRBD2 identical over 7 bases. Germline CDR1 SEHNR, CDR2 FQNEAQ (reference sequence). This CDR3 has 15 residues. V lost 5 bases, J lost 5 bases, and 9 bases stayed unmatched. CDR3 region: CASSLLTSPDNEQFF. In DNA form, the CDR3 reads TGTGCCAGCAGCCTCCTGACTAGCCCCGACAATGAGCAGTTCTTC.

This clone was observed a single time. The V call is TRBV18, the J call TRBJ1-5; TRBD1 might be the D (6 bases). CDR1 is KGHSH, CDR2 LQKENI, per germline. Trimming removed 4 bases from V and 7 bases from J, with 11 bases in between. This CDR3 is 13 amino acids long. In DNA form, the CDR3 reads TGTGCCAGCTCACGGACAGCGTTCCAGCCCCAGCATTTT. This encodes CASSRTAFQPQHF.

V gene TRBV5-4 combines with J gene TRBJ1-3, with TRBD1 identical over 7 bases. V shed 4 bases, J shed 0 bases, and the junction held 7 bases outside the gene matches. Germline values: CDR1 SGHNT, CDR2 YYREEE (reference sequence). The CDR3 is 16 amino acids. CDR3 protein: CASSRGQAPSGNTIYF. CDR3 nucleotide sequence: TGTGCCAGCAGCCGCGGACAGGCGCCCTCTGGAAACACCATATATTTT.

This clone was observed once. The chain couples TRBV19 to TRBJ2-5, with 8 bases matching TRBD2. CDR1 LNHDA and CDR2 SQIVND come from the germline V gene (reference sequence). V was clipped by 6 bases and J by 1 base; unmatched bases: 10. The CDR3 covers 16 residues. CDR3 sequence (DNA): TGTGCCAGTAGGGACCGGACTAGCAGGAGCCAAGAGACCCAGTACTTC. Residues: CASRDRTSRSQETQYF.

This clone was counted between two and nine times. This chain joins TRBV6-5 and TRBJ2-1; D might be TRBD1 (6 bases). CDR1 MNHEY and CDR2 SVGAGI come from the germline V gene. V dropped 6 bases and J dropped 6 bases, with 12 bases sitting between them. The CDR3 sequence is 13 residues long. The CDR3 region is CASSPTGGNEQFF. The CDR3 nucleotides are TGTGCCAGCAGCCCGACAGGAGGCAATGAGCAGTTCTTC.

The V gene is TRBV7-3, the J gene TRBJ2-1; 9 bases map to TRBD2. V shed 5 bases and J 11 bases; nucleotides not matched to a gene: 13. The CDR3 sequence is 15 residues long. Per the germline V gene, CDR1 is SGHTA and CDR2 is FQGTGA. The CDR3 is CASSQAAGGLVKQFF. CDR3 DNA sequence: TGTGCCAGCAGCCAAGCGGCGGGAGGGCTCGTAAAGCAGTTCTTC.

This sequence joins TRBV15 and TRBJ1-6, with TRBD1 matching 10 bases. Germline-derived CDR1 and CDR2 are LNHNV and YYDKDF (reference sequence). V was clipped by 3 bases and J by 5 bases; unmatched bases: 4. There are 16 residues in the CDR3. The CDR3 DNA sequence: TGTGCCACCAGCAGGACAGGGGGCTTTAATAATTCACCCCTCCACTTT. Translated, it gives CATSRTGGFNNSPLHF.

The V call is TRBV9, the J call TRBJ1-5, with 8 bases aligning to TRBD1. CDR1 is SGDLS and CDR2 is YYNGEE in the germline V gene. V gave up 0 bases and J gave up 6 bases; unmatched junction bases: 5. The CDR3 spans 15 residues. The CDR3 protein is CASSVGAGGPQPQHF. The CDR3 nucleotides are TGTGCCAGCAGCGTAGGGGCAGGGGGCCCTCAGCCCCAGCATTTT.

The CDR3, as DNA: TGTGCCAGCAGCTTAAGACTAGGGGAGCTGTTTTTT. This codes for CASSLRLGELFF. The chain combines TRBV7-3 with TRBJ2-2; the D gene is possibly TRBD2 (5 bases). Trimming shortened V by 1 base and J by 8 bases, and 5 bases separated the two germline ends. Looked up from germline, CDR1 is SGHTA and CDR2 is FQGTGA. The CDR3 extends over 12 amino acids.

The chain is built from TRBV7-2 and TRBJ1-5, with D possibly matching TRBD1 (5 bases). Per germline, CDR1 SGHTA and CDR2 FQGNSA. The CDR3 sequence is 14 residues long. The V end lost 5 bases, the J end lost 0 bases, and 8 bases lay between the germline ends. The CDR3 DNA reads TGTGCCAGCAGCCCACAGGATAGCAATCAGCCCCAGCATTTT. The encoded protein is CASSPQDSNQPQHF.

The chain uses TRBV27 and TRBJ2-1; tentative D call: TRBD2 (5 bases). The V gene lost 2 bases and the J gene lost 7 bases, with 12 bases spanning the gap. Looked up from germline, CDR1 is MNHEY and CDR2 is SMNVEV (reference sequence). This CDR3 is built from 14 residues. In nucleotides, the CDR3 is TGTGCCAGCAGTTTAAGTCCCAGCGGAAATGAGCAGTTCTTC. Translating it yields CASSLSPSGNEQFF.

As concerns this clone: Distinct nucleotide sequences in the sample also encode this CDR3. The chain couples TRBV6-1 to TRBJ2-7; possible D gene TRBD1, 7 bases. The CDR3 extends over 16 amino acids. Germline values: CDR1 MNHNS, CDR2 SASEGT. The V and J ends lost 1 base and 4 bases respectively, with 17 bases between them. The CDR3 is CASSEDFRGDSYEQYF. CDR3 DNA sequence: TGTGCCAGCAGTGAAGACTTTCGCGGGGACAGTTACGAGCAGTACTTC.

The gene calls are TRBV7-9 and TRBJ1-1; D is perhaps TRBD1 (6 bases). Germline CDR1 SEHNR, CDR2 FQNEAQ (reference sequence). V was shortened by 3 bases and J by 11 bases, with 16 bases between the two germline ends. This CDR3 is built from 13 residues. The CDR3 nucleotides are TGTGCCAGCAGCTTGAGAGACGGACAGACCGCTTTCTTT. Translation gives CASSLRDGQTAFF.

The CDR3 bases are TGTGCCAGCAGCCTCGAGCCAGAGACCCAGTACTTC. Amino acid sequence: CASSLEPETQYF. This chain joins TRBV5-4 and TRBJ2-5; D unclear. The CDR3 has 12 residues. The ends were cut back, 4 bases at V and 4 bases at J, with 8 bases in the middle. CDR1 and CDR2 (germline): SGHNT, YYREEE (reference sequence).

This clone was seen at least ten times. The CDR3: CASSLLQGMGAEAFF. The CDR3 DNA follows: TGCGCCAGCAGCCTTTTACAGGGCATGGGCGCTGAAGCTTTCTTT. The chain has TRBV5-1 and TRBJ1-1; tentatively, D is TRBD1 (6 bases). The V gene lost 4 bases and the J gene lost 6 bases, with 19 bases spanning the gap. Germline V gene lookup returns CDR1 SGHRS and CDR2 YFSETQ. CDR3 length: 15 residues.

This rearrangement joins TRBV6-5 to TRBJ1-1; 7 nucleotides align to TRBD1. V lost 6 bases, J lost 10 bases, and 8 bases stayed unmatched. The germline V gene has CDR1 MNHEY and CDR2 SVGAGI. The CDR3 is made up of 12 amino acids. The CDR3 nucleotides are TGTGCCAGCAGCAAGACAGGGTGGGGAGCTTTCTTT. Amino acid sequence: CASSKTGWGAFF.

This rearrangement joins TRBV4-3 to TRBJ2-1; 7 bases are a match to TRBD1. Germline V gene lookup returns CDR1 LGHNA and CDR2 YSLEER. The CDR3 has 13 residues. V shed 2 bases and J 10 bases; nucleotides not matched to a gene: 5. This CDR3 is CASSQQTGVEQFF. In DNA form, the CDR3 reads TGCGCCAGCAGCCAACAAACAGGGGTCGAGCAGTTCTTC.

The rearrangement uses TRBV13 and TRBJ2-7; D gene ambiguous. CDR1 is PRHDT, CDR2 FYEKMQ, per germline (reference sequence). The V end lost 5 bases, the J end lost 1 base, and 6 bases lay between the germline ends. The CDR3 is 12 residues long. CDR3 in DNA: TGTGCCAGCAGCCCCGGGTCCTACGAGCAGTACTTC. Protein sequence: CASSPGSYEQYF.

This clone was recorded a few times. This chain joins TRBV13 and TRBJ2-2; the D gene is possibly TRBD1 (6 bases). Germline V lookup: CDR1 PRHDT, CDR2 FYEKMQ (reference sequence). The CDR3 spans 16 residues. V was clipped by 1 base and J by 3 bases, with 12 bases between them. In DNA form, the CDR3 reads TGTGCCAGCAGCTTAGAGGGGGACGGGGACACCGGGGAGCTGTTTTTT. It yields the protein CASSLEGDGDTGELFF.

V usage is TRBV30 and J usage is TRBJ2-7; a possible D gene is TRBD2 (6 bases). The CDR3 consists of 14 residues. From germline, CDR1 is GTSNPN and CDR2 SVGIG (reference sequence). Trimming removed 7 bases from V and 2 bases from J, with 18 bases in between. The CDR3 sequence is CASLVPGETYEQYF. CDR3 coding DNA: TGTGCCTCCCTCGTGCCGGGGGAGACCTACGAGCAGTACTTC.

The V call is TRBV28, the J call TRBJ2-2; 7 bases fit TRBD1. This CDR3 is built from 16 residues. CDR1 is MDHEN and CDR2 is SYDVKM in the germline V gene. The V gene end was trimmed by 2 bases and the J gene end by 4 bases; junction bases not matched to a gene: 7. The CDR3 is CASSLTTGWATGELFF. In DNA form, the CDR3 reads TGTGCCAGCAGTTTAACGACAGGGTGGGCCACCGGGGAGCTGTTTTTT.

The rearrangement uses TRBV6-1 and TRBJ1-1, with 8 bases identical to TRBD1. J was trimmed by 5 bases and V by 8 bases; bases with no gene match: 7. CDR3 length: 13 amino acids. Germline V lookup: CDR1 MNHNS, CDR2 SASEGT. CDR3 nucleotides: TGTGCCAGCTCCAGGGGGCTTAAGACTGAAGCTTTCTTT. Amino acid sequence: CASSRGLKTEAFF.

As for this clone: An end of the junction differs from the germline gene, which may be a read error. The chain uses TRBV27 and TRBJ2-2; D is ambiguous. Germline-derived CDR1 and CDR2 are MNHEY and SMNVEV (reference sequence). The CDR3 extends over 15 amino acids. Here the CDR3 reads CASSLGQQNPGELFF. The CDR3 DNA is TGTGCCAGCAGTTTAGGTCAACAGAACCCCGGGGAGCTGTTTTTT.

The chain couples TRBV6-1 to TRBJ1-1; tentative D call: TRBD1 (6 bases). The CDR3 extends over 16 amino acids. V was trimmed by 4 bases and J by 2 bases, leaving 17 bases between them. The germline CDR1 and CDR2 sequences are MNHNS and SASEGT. The CDR3 protein is CASSASPGAINTEAFF. The CDR3 DNA follows: TGTGCCAGCAGTGCTTCCCCAGGGGCGATAAACACTGAAGCTTTCTTT.